Listed here is a single TCR beta chain. What it binds is unknown. Trimming cost V 0 bases and J 4 bases, with 18 bases left between them. Germline V CDR1 and CDR2: MNHEY, SMNVEV (reference sequence). The CDR3 is made up of 18 amino acids. These data belong to a study of siplizumab effects on memory and regulatory T cells. Broader study findings: Mapping to unstimulated subsets was achieved for only a minor fraction of alloreactive clones.

Donor pairs, three in total, had unstimulated naive, memory, effector memory and TEMRA subsets sequenced. Generated by immunoSEQ multiplex PCR, the TCRdb table keeps only in-frame clones and is missing some. This table has tens of thousands of clones, around 97% appearing once. This TCR came from a human donor in good health. This chain connects TRBV27 to TRBJ2-2; maybe TRBD2 (7 bases). Sequencing input: naive CD8+ T cells sorted from blood. CDR3 in amino acids: CASSLSRGAGEFTGELFF. In nucleotides, the CDR3 is TGTGCCAGCAGTTTATCTAGGGGGGCGGGAGAGTTCACCGGGGAGCTGTTTTTT.